Listed below are T cell receptor beta chains from one sample, sequenced in a study of identifying expanded T cells in peripheral blood. This table comes from immunoSEQ multiplex PCR, and its TCRdb copy is limited to in-frame clones, with some not included. The sample consists of more than 70,000 clones, approximately 86% of them appearing once. The sequenced sample consisted of blood. All receptors derive from a person aged 18-70 years in good health. The CDR3 runs from the conserved cysteine through the conserved F or W. The D gene is left open where the match is weak. The listing skips clone size in some rows; elsewhere it reads once, few, many or a size class.

abundance,d_gene,v_gene,j_gene,CDR3nt,CDR3aa
NA,NA,TRBV6-1,TRBJ2-1,TGTGCCAGCAGCCTTAGGGGAGGGGGGAATGAGCAGTTCTTC,CASSLRGGGNEQFF
NA,NA,TRBV5-6,TRBJ1-1,TGTGCCAGCAGCTTGTTAGGGGACACTGAAGCTTTCTTT,CASSLLGDTEAFF
NA,NA,TRBV19,TRBJ1-6,TGTGCCAGTAGTATAGTTGACAGGCCTCAGAATTCACCCCTCCACTTT,CASSIVDRPQNSPLHF
few,NA,TRBV5-1,TRBJ1-2,TGCGCCAGCAGCTTGGGACAGTCTGGACCTTATGGCTACACCTTC,CASSLGQSGPYGYTF
NA,NA,TRBV18,TRBJ2-7,TGTGCCAGCTCACCATCTACCGGGTCCTACGAGCAGTACTTC,CASSPSTGSYEQYF
NA,NA,TRBV19,TRBJ1-2,TGTGCCAGTAGTATCGGGGGGCCTGGATATTATGGCTACACCTTC,CASSIGGPGYYGYTF
NA,NA,TRBV2,TRBJ2-4,TGTGCCAGCGAGAGGGCGCTAGCCAAAAACATTCAGTACTTC,CASERALAKNIQYF
NA,NA,TRBV6-1,TRBJ1-2,TGTGCCAGCAGTGATGGATCAGGGGTCCTCTTCTATGGCTACACCTTC,CASSDGSGVLFYGYTF
NA,NA,TRBV10-2,TRBJ1-1,TGCGCCAGCAGTGCCGGGGGGTACACTGAAGCTTTCTTT,CASSAGGYTEAFF
few,NA,TRBV30,TRBJ1-1,TGTGCCTGGAGGGCTACAGAGAACACTGAAGCTTTCTTT,CAWRATENTEAFF
NA,TRBD2,TRBV29-1,TRBJ2-1,TGCAGCGTTGAGGCGGGGGGGCTCGTCGGTGAGCAGTTCTTC,CSVEAGGLVGEQFF
NA,NA,TRBV5-1,TRBJ2-3,TGCGCCAGCAGCTCCGGAGATACGCAGTATTTT,CASSSGDTQYF
NA,NA,TRBV6-6,TRBJ2-7,TGTGCCAGCAGTTATACCCCAGGGAGGAGGGACGAGCAGTACTTC,CASSYTPGRRDEQYF
NA,NA,TRBV7-5,TRBJ1-6,TGTGCCAGAAGCTTAGTGGGGGTTGCGGGAGGGCGGTCACCCCTCCACTTT,CARSLVGVAGGRSPLHF
NA,NA,TRBV5-6,TRBJ2-5,TGTGCCAGCAGCTCCCAAGGGACCCAGTACTTC,CASSSQGTQYF
NA,NA,TRBV7-9,TRBJ1-2,TGTGCCAGCAGCTTAGCCGATGCTACTTTCGGCTACACCTTC,CASSLADATFGYTF
NA,TRBD2,TRBV4-3,TRBJ2-7,TGCGCCAGCAGCCAAGGGCTAGCGGGGGCCTACGAGCAGTACTTC,CASSQGLAGAYEQYF
NA,TRBD1,TRBV7-2,TRBJ1-2,TGTGCCAGCAGCTCCCTGGGACAGTCAGGAGGGTATGGCTACACCTTC,CASSSLGQSGGYGYTF
NA,TRBD1,TRBV5-1,TRBJ1-1,TGCGCCAGCAGCTTGACGACAGGGGCAAACACTGAAGCTTTCTTT,CASSLTTGANTEAFF
once,NA,TRBV5-6,TRBJ1-4,TGTGCCAGCAGCGCACTGGGGGGCTCGGCTAATGAAAAACTGTTTTTT,CASSALGGSANEKLFF
NA,NA,TRBV6-6,TRBJ1-5,TGTGCCAGCAGTTACTCCAAGAATCAGCCCCAGCATTTT,CASSYSKNQPQHF
NA,TRBD1,TRBV29-1,TRBJ1-5,TGCAGCGTTGGACAGGGCGATGGACAGCCCCAGCATTTT,CSVGQGDGQPQHF
NA,TRBD1,TRBV30,TRBJ1-2,TGTGCCTGGAGTGTGTCAGGGGGCTCGGGCTACACCTTC,CAWSVSGGSGYTF
NA,NA,TRBV6-4,TRBJ2-4,TGTGCCAGCCACACACAGGCAGTGAGTAAGTCCAAAAACATTCAGTACTTC,CASHTQAVSKSKNIQYF
once,NA,TRBV18,TRBJ1-1,TGTGCCAGCTCAACACAGCCTCCGGACACTGAAGCTTTCTTT,CASSTQPPDTEAFF
NA,NA,TRBV11-2,TRBJ2-7,TGTGCCAGCAGTCCAATCCGGGACACACAGTTCTACGAGCAGTACTTC,CASSPIRDTQFYEQYF
NA,NA,TRBV9,TRBJ1-2,TGTGCCAGCAGCGTAGGCGTCCTTCAACCCGGCGGCATCGGTGGCTACACCTTC,CASSVGVLQPGGIGGYTF
NA,TRBD1,TRBV18,TRBJ1-1,TGTGCCAGCTCCCCTACAGGGGACACTGAAGCTTTCTTT,CASSPTGDTEAFF
NA,TRBD1,TRBV25-1,TRBJ1-3,TGTGCCAGCAGAAACAGGGGGCCTGGAAACACCATATATTTT,CASRNRGPGNTIYF
NA,NA,TRBV6-5,TRBJ2-7,TGTGCCAGCAGCCCGAACCAGCCCCCCTACGAGCAGTACTTC,CASSPNQPPYEQYF
NA,TRBD1,TRBV6-6,TRBJ1-1,TGTGCCAGCAGCCCAAGTGGACAGGGACAAAACACTGAAGCTTTCTTT,CASSPSGQGQNTEAFF